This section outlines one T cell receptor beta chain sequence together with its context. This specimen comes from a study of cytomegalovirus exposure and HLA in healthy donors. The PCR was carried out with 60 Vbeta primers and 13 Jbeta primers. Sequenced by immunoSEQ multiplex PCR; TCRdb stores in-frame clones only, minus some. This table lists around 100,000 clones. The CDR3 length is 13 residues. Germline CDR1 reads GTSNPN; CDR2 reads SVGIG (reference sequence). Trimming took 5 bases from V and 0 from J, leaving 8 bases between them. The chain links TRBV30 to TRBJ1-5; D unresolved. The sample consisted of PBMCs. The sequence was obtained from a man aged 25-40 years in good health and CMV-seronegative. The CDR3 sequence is CAWADNSNQPQHF. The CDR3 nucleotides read TGTGCCTGGGCCGACAATAGCAATCAGCCCCAGCATTTT.